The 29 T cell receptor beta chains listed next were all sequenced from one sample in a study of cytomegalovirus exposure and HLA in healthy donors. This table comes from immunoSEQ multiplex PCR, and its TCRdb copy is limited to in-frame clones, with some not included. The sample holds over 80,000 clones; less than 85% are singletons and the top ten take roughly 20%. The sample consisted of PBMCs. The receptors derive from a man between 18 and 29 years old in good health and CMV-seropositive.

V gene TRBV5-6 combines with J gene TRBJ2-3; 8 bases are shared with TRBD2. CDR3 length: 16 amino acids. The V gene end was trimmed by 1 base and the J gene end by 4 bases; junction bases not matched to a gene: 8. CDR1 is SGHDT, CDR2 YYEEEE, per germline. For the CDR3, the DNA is TGTGCCAGCAGCTTGCTCACGGGAGGGCCAGCAGATACGCAGTATTTT. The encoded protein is CASSLLTGGPADTQYF.

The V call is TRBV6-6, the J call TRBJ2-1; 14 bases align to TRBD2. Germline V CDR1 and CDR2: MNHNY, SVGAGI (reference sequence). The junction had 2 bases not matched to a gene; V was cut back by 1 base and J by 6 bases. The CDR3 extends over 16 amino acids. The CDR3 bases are TGTGCCAGCAGTTACTTGGGGACTAGCGGGAGCAATGAGCAGTTCTTC. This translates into CASSYLGTSGSNEQFF.

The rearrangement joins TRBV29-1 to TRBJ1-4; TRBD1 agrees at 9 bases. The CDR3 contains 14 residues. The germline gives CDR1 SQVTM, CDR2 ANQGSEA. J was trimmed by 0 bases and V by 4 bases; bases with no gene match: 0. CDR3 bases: TGCAGCGTTGGGGACAGGGCAACTAATGAAAAACTGTTTTTT. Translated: CSVGDRATNEKLFF.

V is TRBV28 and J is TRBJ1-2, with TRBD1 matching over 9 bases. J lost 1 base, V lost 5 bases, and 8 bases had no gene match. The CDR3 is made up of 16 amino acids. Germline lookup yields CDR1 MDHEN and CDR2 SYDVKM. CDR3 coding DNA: TGTGCCAGCAGTCAACCCTGGACAGGGGTTAACTATGGCTACACCTTC. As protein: CASSQPWTGVNYGYTF.

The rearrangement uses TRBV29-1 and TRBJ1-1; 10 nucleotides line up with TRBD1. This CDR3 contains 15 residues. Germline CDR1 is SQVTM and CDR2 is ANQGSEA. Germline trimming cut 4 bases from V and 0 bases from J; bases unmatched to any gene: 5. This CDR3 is CSVGTGGALNTEAFF. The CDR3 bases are TGCAGCGTTGGGACAGGGGGTGCATTGAACACTGAAGCTTTCTTT.

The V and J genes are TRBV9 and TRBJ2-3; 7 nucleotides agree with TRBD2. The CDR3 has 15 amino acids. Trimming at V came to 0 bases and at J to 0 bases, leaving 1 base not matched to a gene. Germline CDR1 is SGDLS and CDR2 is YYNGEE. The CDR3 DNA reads TGTGCCAGCAGCGTAGTTAGCGGGAGCACAGATACGCAGTATTTT. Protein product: CASSVVSGSTDTQYF. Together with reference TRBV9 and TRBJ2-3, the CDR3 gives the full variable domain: DSGVTQTPKHLITATGQRVTLRCSPRSGDLSVYWYQQSLDQGLQFLIQYYNGEERAKGNILERFSAQQFPDLHSELNLSSLELGDSALYFCASSVVSGSTDTQYFGPGTRLTVL.

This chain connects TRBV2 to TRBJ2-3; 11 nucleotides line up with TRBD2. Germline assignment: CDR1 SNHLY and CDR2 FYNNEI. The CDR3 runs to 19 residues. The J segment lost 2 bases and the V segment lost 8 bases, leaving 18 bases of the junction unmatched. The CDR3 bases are TGTGCCAGCGCAACCCCAGCTAGCGGGAGGAAATCTGTCACAGATACGCAGTATTTT. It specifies CASATPASGRKSVTDTQYF.

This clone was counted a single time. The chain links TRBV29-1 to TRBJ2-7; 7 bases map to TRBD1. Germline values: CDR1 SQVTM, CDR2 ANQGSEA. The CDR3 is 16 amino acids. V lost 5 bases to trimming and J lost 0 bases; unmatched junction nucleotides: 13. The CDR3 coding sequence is TGCAGCGTTTTTACTTCTGACAGGGCCTCCTCCTACGAGCAGTACTTC. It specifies CSVFTSDRASSYEQYF.

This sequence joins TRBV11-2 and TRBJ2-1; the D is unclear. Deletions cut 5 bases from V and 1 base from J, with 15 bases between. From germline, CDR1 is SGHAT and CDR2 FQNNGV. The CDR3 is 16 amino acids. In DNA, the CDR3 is TGTGCCAGCAGCACCCTATTGGCGGCGTCCTACAATGAGCAGTTCTTC. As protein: CASSTLLAASYNEQFF.

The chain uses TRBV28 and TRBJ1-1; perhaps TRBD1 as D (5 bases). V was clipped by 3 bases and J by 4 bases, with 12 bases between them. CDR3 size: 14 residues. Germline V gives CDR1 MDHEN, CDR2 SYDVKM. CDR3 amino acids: CASSFGGGSTEAFF. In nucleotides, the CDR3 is TGTGCCAGCAGTTTTGGGGGGGGTAGCACTGAAGCTTTCTTT.

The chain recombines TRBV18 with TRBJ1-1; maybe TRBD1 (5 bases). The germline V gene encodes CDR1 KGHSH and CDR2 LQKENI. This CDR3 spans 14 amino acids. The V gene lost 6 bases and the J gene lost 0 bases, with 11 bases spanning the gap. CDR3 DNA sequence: TGTGCCAGCTCTCGCGACAGCATGAACACTGAAGCTTTCTTT. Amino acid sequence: CASSRDSMNTEAFF.

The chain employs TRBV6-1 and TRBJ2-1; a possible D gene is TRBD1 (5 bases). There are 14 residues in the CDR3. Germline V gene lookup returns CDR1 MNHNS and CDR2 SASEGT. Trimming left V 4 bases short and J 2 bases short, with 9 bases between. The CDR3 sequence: CASSARTPYNEQFF. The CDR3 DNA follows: TGTGCCAGCAGTGCCCGGACACCCTACAATGAGCAGTTCTTC.

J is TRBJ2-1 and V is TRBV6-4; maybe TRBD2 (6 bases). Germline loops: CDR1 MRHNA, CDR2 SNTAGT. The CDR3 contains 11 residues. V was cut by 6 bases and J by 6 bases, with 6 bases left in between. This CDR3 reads CASRTSNEQFF. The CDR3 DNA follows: TGTGCCAGCAGGACTAGCAATGAGCAGTTCTTC.

The CDR3 coding sequence is TGTGCCAGCAGTTTCTCGACAGGCTACACTGAAGCTTTCTTT. It encodes CASSFSTGYTEAFF. V usage is TRBV6-6 and J usage is TRBJ1-1; weak D call: TRBD1 (6 bases). Germline values: CDR1 MNHNY, CDR2 SVGAGI (reference sequence). The V end was cut by 4 bases, the J end by 3 bases, with 12 bases between. CDR3 length equals 14 residues.

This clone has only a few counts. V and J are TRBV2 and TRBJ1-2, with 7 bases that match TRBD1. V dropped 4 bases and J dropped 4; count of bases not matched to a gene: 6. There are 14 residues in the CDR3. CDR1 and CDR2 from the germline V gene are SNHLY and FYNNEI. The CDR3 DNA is TGTGCCAGCAGTGCAGAAGGACAGGTCTATGGCTACACCTTC. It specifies CASSAEGQVYGYTF.

As DNA, the CDR3 is TGTGCCAGCAGTCAAACAGGGTCTAGCCGTTACAATGAGCAGTTCTTC. Its translation is CASSQTGSSRYNEQFF. This chain uses TRBV7-9 with TRBJ2-1; tentative D call: TRBD1 (6 bases). The CDR3 length is 16 residues. Trimming took off 6 bases at V and 4 bases at J, with 19 bases between the two ends. Germline CDR1 and CDR2: SEHNR and FQNEAQ (reference sequence).

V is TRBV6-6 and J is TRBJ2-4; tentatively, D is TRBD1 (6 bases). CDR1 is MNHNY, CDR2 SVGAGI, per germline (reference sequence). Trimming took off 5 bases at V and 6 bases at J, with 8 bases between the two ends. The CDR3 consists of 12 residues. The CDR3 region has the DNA TGTGCCAGCAGTGTGGACAGAAACATTCAGTACTTC. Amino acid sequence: CASSVDRNIQYF.

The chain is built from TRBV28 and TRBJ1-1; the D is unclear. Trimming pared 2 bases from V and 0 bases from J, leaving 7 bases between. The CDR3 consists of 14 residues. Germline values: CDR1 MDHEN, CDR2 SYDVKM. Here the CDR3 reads CASSLGSMNTEAFF. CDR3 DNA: TGTGCCAGCAGTTTAGGCAGTATGAACACTGAAGCTTTCTTT.

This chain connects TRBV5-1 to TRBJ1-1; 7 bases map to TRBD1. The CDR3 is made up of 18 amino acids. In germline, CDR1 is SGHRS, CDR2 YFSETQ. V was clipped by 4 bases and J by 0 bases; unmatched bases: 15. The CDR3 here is CASSPDRETFLLNTEAFF. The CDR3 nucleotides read TGCGCCAGCAGCCCTGACAGGGAAACGTTCTTATTGAACACTGAAGCTTTCTTT.

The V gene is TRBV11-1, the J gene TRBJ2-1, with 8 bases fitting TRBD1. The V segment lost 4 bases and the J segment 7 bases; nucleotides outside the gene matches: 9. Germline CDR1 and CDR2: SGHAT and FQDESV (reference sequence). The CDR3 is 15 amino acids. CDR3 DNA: TGTGCCAGCAGCTCATACGGGACAGGCGCAAATGAGCAGTTCTTC. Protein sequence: CASSSYGTGANEQFF.

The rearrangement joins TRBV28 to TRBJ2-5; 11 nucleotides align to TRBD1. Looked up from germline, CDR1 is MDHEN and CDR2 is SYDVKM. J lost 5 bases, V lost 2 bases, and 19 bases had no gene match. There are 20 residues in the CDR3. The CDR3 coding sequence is TGTGCCAGCAGTTTACGAAACCTTGGACAGGGGGCACTGAGGTGGGAGACCCAGTACTTC. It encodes CASSLRNLGQGALRWETQYF.

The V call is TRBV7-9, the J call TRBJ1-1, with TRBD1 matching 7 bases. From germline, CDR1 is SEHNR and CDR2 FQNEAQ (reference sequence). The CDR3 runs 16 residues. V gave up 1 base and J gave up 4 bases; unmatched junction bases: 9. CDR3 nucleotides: TGTGCCAGCAGCTTAGATAGGGTGACAGGGTCCACTGAAGCTTTCTTT. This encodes CASSLDRVTGSTEAFF.

DNA of the CDR3: TGTGCCAGCAGCTTGTATCTCCGGGGGGTAAACACCATATATTTT. Protein product: CASSLYLRGVNTIYF. This chain connects TRBV5-6 to TRBJ1-3, with D possibly TRBD1 on 5 matching bases. Per the germline V gene, CDR1 is SGHDT and CDR2 is YYEEEE. This CDR3 region has 15 residues. V lost 1 base, J lost 6 bases, and 14 bases lay in between.

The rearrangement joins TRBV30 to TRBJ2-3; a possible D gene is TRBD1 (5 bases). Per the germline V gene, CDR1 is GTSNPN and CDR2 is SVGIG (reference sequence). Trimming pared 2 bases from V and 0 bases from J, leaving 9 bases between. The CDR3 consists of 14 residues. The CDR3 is CAWSQGPSTDTQYF. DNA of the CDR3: TGTGCCTGGAGTCAGGGTCCAAGCACAGATACGCAGTATTTT.

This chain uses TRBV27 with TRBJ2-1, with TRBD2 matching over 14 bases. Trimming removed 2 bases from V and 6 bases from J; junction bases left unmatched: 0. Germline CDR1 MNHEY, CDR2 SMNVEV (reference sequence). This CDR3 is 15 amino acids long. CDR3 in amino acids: CASSLGTSGSNEQFF. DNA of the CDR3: TGTGCCAGCAGTTTAGGGACTAGCGGGAGCAATGAGCAGTTCTTC.

DNA of the CDR3: TGTGCCAGCAGCCAAATGGACAGGAGATTTCAGCCCCAGCATTTT. Amino acids: CASSQMDRRFQPQHF. The rearrangement joins TRBV2 to TRBJ1-5; 7 bases line up with TRBD1. The CDR3 runs to 15 residues. The V segment lost 6 bases and the J segment 6 bases; nucleotides outside the gene matches: 11. Germline CDR1 SNHLY, CDR2 FYNNEI. Based on the CDR3 plus reference TRBV2 and TRBJ1-5, the full variable domain is EPEVTQTPSHQVTQMGQEVILRCVPISNHLYFYWYRQILGQKVEFLVSFYNNEISEKSEIFDDQFSVERPDGSNFTLKIRSTKLEDSAMYFCASSQMDRRFQPQHFGDGTRLSIL.

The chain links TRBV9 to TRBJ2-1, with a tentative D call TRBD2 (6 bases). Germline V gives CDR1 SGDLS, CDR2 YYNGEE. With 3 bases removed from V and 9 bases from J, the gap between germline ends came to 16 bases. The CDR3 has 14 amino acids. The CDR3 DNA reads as TGTGCCAGCAGCGATAGCGGTGGCCTCGGTGAGCAGTTCTTC. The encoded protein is CASSDSGGLGEQFF.

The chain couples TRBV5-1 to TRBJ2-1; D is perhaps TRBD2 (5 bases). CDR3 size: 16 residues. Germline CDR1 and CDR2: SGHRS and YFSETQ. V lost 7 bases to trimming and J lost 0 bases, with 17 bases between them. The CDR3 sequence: CASRGFSASSYNEQFF. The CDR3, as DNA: TGCGCCAGCCGGGGATTTAGCGCTAGCTCCTACAATGAGCAGTTCTTC.

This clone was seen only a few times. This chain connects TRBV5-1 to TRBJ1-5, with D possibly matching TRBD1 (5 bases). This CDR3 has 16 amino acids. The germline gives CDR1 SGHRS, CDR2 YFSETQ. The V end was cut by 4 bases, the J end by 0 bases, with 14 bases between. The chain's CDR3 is CASSPGNQGSNQPQHF. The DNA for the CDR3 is TGCGCCAGCAGCCCTGGGAACCAGGGTAGCAATCAGCCCCAGCATTTT.